These T cell receptor beta chains were read from a single sample in a study of blood T cell repertoires in COVID-19. Assay used: immunoSEQ multiplex PCR; TCRdb lists only in-frame clones, some missing. There are approximately 220,000 clones in the sample; 85% occur only once, and 18% lies in the top ten. What was sequenced was PBMCs or T cells enriched from blood (not recorded which). These receptor sequences come from a man aged 35-49 years who had recovered from COVID-19. Both conserved end residues are part of each CDR3. The D gene is left open where the match is weak. Not all rows give a size; the values are once, few, many and, for expanded clones, a class.

15	TRBJ1-1	NA	NA	TRBV7-9	TGTGCCAGCAGCCGATACGGGAGTATGAACACTGAAGCTTTCTTT	CASSRYGSMNTEAFF
15	TRBJ1-6	TRBD1	NA	TRBV6-6	TGTACCAGCAGTTATCAGGGACAGAACAATTCACCCCTCCACTTT	CTSSYQGQNNSPLHF
14	TRBJ2-5	NA	NA	TRBV5-1	TGCGCCAGCAGCTTGACGACAGCCCAAGAGACCCAGTACTTC	CASSLTTAQETQYF
14	TRBJ1-2	NA	NA	TRBV19	TGTGCCAGTAGTCCCAAAGGGGCCGGCTATGGCTACACCTTC	CASSPKGAGYGYTF
14	TRBJ1-5	NA	few	TRBV6-6	TGTGCCAGCAGACCAACGGGGGGCTATCAGCCCCAGCATTTT	CASRPTGGYQPQHF
14	TRBJ2-1	NA	NA	TRBV19	TGTGCCAGCGCCTGGGGGCAAATCTACAATGAGCAGTTCTTC	CASAWGQIYNEQFF
14	TRBJ2-5	NA	NA	TRBV18	TGTGCCAGCTCACCACCGGGCAGGGCGGAGACCCAGTACTTC	CASSPPGRAETQYF
16	TRBJ1-1	NA	NA	TRBV6-5	TGTGCCAGCAGTTCACAACCGGGTCCCAGGAACACTGAAGCTTTCTTT	CASSSQPGPRNTEAFF
14	TRBJ2-1	TRBD2	NA	TRBV20-1	TGCAGTGCTAGTATCGGGGAGGGACTCAATGAGCAGTTCTTC	CSASIGEGLNEQFF
11	TRBJ2-5	NA	NA	TRBV5-4	TGTGCCAGCAGCTCCGGAGAGACCCAGTACTTC	CASSSGETQYF
14	TRBJ1-5	NA	few	TRBV19	TGTGCCAGTAGTATCAGGTCAGGCAGTCAGCCCCAGCATTTT	CASSIRSGSQPQHF
16	TRBJ2-1	NA	NA	TRBV5-4	TGTGCCAGCACTCCAAGCGTTGGACTACCCAACAATGAGCAGTTCTTC	CASTPSVGLPNNEQFF
13	TRBJ2-3	NA	NA	TRBV12-3/TRBV12-4	TGTGCCAGCACCCTAGACTACGGGGATACGCAGTATTTT	CASTLDYGDTQYF
12	TRBJ2-5	NA	once	TRBV29-1	TGCAGCGTTGTGTTGGCAGAAGAGACCCAGTACTTC	CSVVLAEETQYF
13	TRBJ2-7	NA	NA	TRBV11-3	TGTGCCAGCAGCGTCAGAGGGGGCTACGAGCAGTACTTC	CASSVRGGYEQYF
11	TRBJ2-3	NA	NA	TRBV28	TGTGCCAGCTCGGGGAGCGATACGCAGTATTTT	CASSGSDTQYF
15	TRBJ1-3	NA	NA	TRBV28	TGTGCCAGCAGTTTAAGCCGGACAGTAGGTAACACCATATATTTT	CASSLSRTVGNTIYF
17	TRBJ1-2	TRBD1	NA	TRBV5-1	TGCGCCAGCAGCTTAACCCACAGGGGTCCAACTAACTATGGCTACACCTTC	CASSLTHRGPTNYGYTF
21	TRBJ2-3	TRBD2	few	TRBV28	TGTGCCAGCAGTCGACAGGAACCGGGACTAGCGGGAGGGCCCAGCACAGATACGCAGTATTTT	CASSRQEPGLAGGPSTDTQYF
15	TRBJ2-2	TRBD2	NA	TRBV9	TGTGCCAGCAGCGTAGGCGGGAGGGACACCGGGGAGCTGTTTTTT	CASSVGGRDTGELFF
14	TRBJ2-7	NA	NA	TRBV7-2	TGTGCCAGCAGCCCAGGAACCGGATTCTACGAGCAGTACTTC	CASSPGTGFYEQYF
11	TRBJ2-1	NA	NA	TRBV9	TGTGCCAGCAGCACCTCTAGGGAGCAGTTCTTC	CASSTSREQFF
15	TRBJ2-1	TRBD1	NA	TRBV9	TGTGCCAGCAGCGTTCGGGACAGGGGATATGGTGAGCAGTTCTTC	CASSVRDRGYGEQFF
14	TRBJ2-5	NA	NA	TRBV27	TGTGCCAGCCGAGACCCTACAGGGAGAGAGACCCAGTACTTC	CASRDPTGRETQYF
17	TRBJ2-1	TRBD2	NA	TRBV7-3	TGTGCCAGCAGCTTATCGGCTAGCGGGGAGTTATACAATGAGCAGTTCTTC	CASSLSASGELYNEQFF
15	TRBJ2-3	NA	NA	TRBV6-1	TGTGCCAGCAGTGAATCGAGGGCGGGGACAGATACGCAGTATTTT	CASSESRAGTDTQYF
13	TRBJ1-1	NA	NA	TRBV11-2	TGTGCCAGCAGCTCGAAAGGGGTCACTGAAGCTTTCTTT	CASSSKGVTEAFF
16	TRBJ1-1	NA	NA	TRBV7-2	TGTGCCAGCAGCCCCGAGTTTTCAGACATGCTCGCTGAAGCTTTCTTT	CASSPEFSDMLAEAFF
15	TRBJ1-3	TRBD1	NA	TRBV2	TGTGCCAGCAGTGCCGGGACAGGGATTGGAAACACCATATATTTT	CASSAGTGIGNTIYF
15	TRBJ2-7	NA	once	TRBV18	TGTGCCAGCTCACCACAGGAGTTCTCGACTGTCGAGCAGTACTTC	CASSPQEFSTVEQYF
13	TRBJ1-5	NA	NA	TRBV25-1	TGTGCCAGCAGTCGGGGTTCGGCGTGGCCCCAGCATTTT	CASSRGSAWPQHF
14	TRBJ2-7	TRBD1	NA	TRBV11-1	TGTGCCAGCAGCCAGGACAGGGGTTCCTACGAGCAGTACTTC	CASSQDRGSYEQYF
15	TRBJ2-7	NA	NA	TRBV15	TGTGCCACCAGTTTGGCAGGGGATGCCGCCTACGAGCAGTACTTC	CATSLAGDAAYEQYF
15	TRBJ1-2	TRBD1	NA	TRBV6-5	TGTGCCGGCCAGGAGACAGGGGGCGCAGTAGGTGGCTACACCTTC	CAGQETGGAVGGYTF
13	TRBJ1-2	NA	once	TRBV30	TGTGCCTGGAGTGCGAGCTATAGAGGGGGCTACACCTTC	CAWSASYRGGYTF
20	TRBJ2-5	TRBD1	NA	TRBV4-1	TGCGCCAGCAGCCAAGAACGTCTTAGTGGAGGAGGGACAGGGAGAGAGACCCAGTACTTC	CASSQERLSGGGTGRETQYF
13	TRBJ2-1	TRBD2	NA	TRBV3-1/TRBV3-2	TGTGCCAGCAGCTTCCGGGGAGGGGATGAGCAGTTCTTC	CASSFRGGDEQFF
14	TRBJ1-4	NA	NA	TRBV5-8	TGTGCCAGCAGCTTGCAGGGGTACGATGAAAAACTGTTTTTT	CASSLQGYDEKLFF
14	TRBJ1-4	NA	NA	TRBV6-5	TGTGCCAGCAGCCTCGACAGAGGTAATGAAAAACTGTTTTTT	CASSLDRGNEKLFF
16	TRBJ1-2	TRBD1	NA	TRBV5-1	TGCGCCAGCAGCTTGGATTGGACAGGGGGCGCCTATGGCTACACCTTC	CASSLDWTGGAYGYTF
13	TRBJ2-3	NA	NA	TRBV6-5	TGTGCCAGCAGTATCCGCAGGACAGATACGCAGTATTTT	CASSIRRTDTQYF
15	TRBJ2-7	TRBD2	NA	TRBV14	TGTGCCAGCAGCCAAGGGCTAGCGGCCTACTACGAGCAGTACTTC	CASSQGLAAYYEQYF